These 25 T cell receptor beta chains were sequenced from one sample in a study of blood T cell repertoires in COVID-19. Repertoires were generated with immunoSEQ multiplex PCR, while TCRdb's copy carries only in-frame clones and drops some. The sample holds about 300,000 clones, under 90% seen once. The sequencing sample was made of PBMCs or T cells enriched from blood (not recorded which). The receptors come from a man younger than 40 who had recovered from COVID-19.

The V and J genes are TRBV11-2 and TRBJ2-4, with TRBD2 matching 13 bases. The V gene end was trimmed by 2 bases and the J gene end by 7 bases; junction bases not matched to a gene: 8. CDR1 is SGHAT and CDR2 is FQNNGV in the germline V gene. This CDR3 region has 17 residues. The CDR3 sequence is CASSLFELAGGPNIQYF. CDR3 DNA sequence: TGTGCCAGCAGCTTATTTGAACTAGCGGGAGGGCCGAACATTCAGTACTTC.

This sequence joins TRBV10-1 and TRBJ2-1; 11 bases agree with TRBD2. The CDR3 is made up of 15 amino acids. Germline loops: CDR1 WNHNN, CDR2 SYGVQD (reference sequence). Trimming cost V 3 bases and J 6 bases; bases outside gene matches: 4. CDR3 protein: CASSELAGALNEQFF. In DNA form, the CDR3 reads TGCGCCAGCAGTGAACTAGCGGGAGCTCTCAATGAGCAGTTCTTC.

The CDR3 DNA follows: TGTGCCAGTAGCCGGGCGGGACAGGGAGGTTATGGCTACACCTTC. Translation gives CASSRAGQGGYGYTF. V and J are TRBV19 and TRBJ1-2, with 9 bases aligning to TRBD1. The CDR3 runs 15 residues. CDR1 is LNHDA, CDR2 SQIVND, per germline (reference sequence). Trimming removed 6 bases from V and 5 bases from J; junction bases left unmatched: 10.

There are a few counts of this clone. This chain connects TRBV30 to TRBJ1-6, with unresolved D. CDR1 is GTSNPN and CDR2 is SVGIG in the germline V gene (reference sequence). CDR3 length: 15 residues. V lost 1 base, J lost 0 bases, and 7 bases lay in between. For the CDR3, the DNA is TGTGCCTGGAGTGACCCGAGCTCCTATAATTCACCCCTCCACTTT. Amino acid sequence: CAWSDPSSYNSPLHF.

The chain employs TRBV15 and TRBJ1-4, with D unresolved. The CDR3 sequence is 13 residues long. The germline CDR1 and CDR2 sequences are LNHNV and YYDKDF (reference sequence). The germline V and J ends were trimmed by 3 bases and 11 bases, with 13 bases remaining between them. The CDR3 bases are TGTGCCACCAGCAGTACGGCGGATGGGAAACTGTTTTTT. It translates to CATSSTADGKLFF.

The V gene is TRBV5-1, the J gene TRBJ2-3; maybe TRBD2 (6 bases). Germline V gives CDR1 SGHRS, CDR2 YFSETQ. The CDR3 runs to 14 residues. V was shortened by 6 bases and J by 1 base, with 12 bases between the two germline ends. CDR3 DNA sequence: TGCGCCAGCACGCGAGCGGGTGGCACAGATACGCAGTATTTT. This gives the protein CASTRAGGTDTQYF.

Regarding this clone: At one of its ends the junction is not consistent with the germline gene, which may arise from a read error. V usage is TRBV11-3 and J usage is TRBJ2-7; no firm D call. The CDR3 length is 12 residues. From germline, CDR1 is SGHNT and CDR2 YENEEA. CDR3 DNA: TGTGCCAGCAGCCTAGACACTTTCGGGCAGTACTTC. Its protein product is CASSLDTFGQYF.

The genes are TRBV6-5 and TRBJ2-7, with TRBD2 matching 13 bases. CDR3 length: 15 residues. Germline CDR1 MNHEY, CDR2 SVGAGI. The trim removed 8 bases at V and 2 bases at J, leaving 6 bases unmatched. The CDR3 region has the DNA TGTGCCAGCGGGGGGGGACTAGCGGGGACCTACGAGCAGTACTTC. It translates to CASGGGLAGTYEQYF.

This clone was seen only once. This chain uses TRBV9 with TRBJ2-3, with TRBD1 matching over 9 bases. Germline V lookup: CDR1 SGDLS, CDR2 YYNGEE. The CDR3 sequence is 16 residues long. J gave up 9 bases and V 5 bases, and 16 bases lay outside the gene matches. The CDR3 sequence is CASRSEGQGPWATQYF. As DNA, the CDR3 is TGTGCCAGCAGATCAGAGGGACAGGGACCCTGGGCCACGCAGTATTTT.

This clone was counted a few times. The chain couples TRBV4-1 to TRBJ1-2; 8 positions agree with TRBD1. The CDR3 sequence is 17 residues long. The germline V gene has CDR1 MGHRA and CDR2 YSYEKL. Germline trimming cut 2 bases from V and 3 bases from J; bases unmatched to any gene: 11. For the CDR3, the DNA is TGCGCCAGCAGCCAAATAGGACCAGGGGGCGCGTACTATGGCTACACCTTC. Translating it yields CASSQIGPGGAYYGYTF.

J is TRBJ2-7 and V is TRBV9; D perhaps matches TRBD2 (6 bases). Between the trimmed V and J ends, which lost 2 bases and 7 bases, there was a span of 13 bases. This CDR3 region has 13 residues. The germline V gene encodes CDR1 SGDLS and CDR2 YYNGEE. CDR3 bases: TGTGCCAGCAGCGTGGGGGGAGGAACGGAGCAGTACTTC. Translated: CASSVGGGTEQYF.

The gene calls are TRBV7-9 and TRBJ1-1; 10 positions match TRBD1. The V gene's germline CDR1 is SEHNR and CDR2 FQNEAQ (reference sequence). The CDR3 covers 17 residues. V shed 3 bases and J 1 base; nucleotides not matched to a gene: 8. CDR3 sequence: CASSLGVTGGRNTEAFF. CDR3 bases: TGTGCCAGCAGCTTGGGGGTGACAGGGGGCCGGAACACTGAAGCTTTCTTT.

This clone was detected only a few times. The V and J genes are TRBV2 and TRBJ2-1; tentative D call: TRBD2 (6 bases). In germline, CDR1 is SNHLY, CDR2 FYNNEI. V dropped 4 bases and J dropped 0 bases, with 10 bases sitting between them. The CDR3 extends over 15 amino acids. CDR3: CASSGDSSSYNEQFF. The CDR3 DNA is TGTGCCAGCAGTGGGGACTCGAGCTCCTACAATGAGCAGTTCTTC.

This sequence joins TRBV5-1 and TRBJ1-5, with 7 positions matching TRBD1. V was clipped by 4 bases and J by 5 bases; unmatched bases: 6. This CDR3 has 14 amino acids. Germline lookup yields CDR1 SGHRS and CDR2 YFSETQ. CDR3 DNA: TGCGCCAGCAGCCCTGGACAGGAGGATCAGCCCCAGCATTTT. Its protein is CASSPGQEDQPQHF.

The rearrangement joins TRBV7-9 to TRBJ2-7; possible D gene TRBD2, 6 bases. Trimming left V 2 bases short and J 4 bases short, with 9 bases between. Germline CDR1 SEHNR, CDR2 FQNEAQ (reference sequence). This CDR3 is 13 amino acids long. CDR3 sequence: CASSLLLAYEQYF. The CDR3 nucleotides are TGTGCCAGCAGCTTACTCCTAGCGTACGAGCAGTACTTC.

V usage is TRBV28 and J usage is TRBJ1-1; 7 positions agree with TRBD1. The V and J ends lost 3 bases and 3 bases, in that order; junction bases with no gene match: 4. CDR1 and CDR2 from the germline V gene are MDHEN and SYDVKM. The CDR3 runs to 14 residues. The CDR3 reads CASSFTTGHTEAFF. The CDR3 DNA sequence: TGTGCCAGCAGTTTCACGACAGGGCACACTGAAGCTTTCTTT. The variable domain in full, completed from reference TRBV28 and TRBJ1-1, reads DVKVTQSSRYLVKRTGEKVFLECVQDMDHENMFWYRQDPGLGLRLIYFSYDVKMKEKGDIPEGYSVSREKKERFSLILESASTNQTSMYLCASSFTTGHTEAFFGQGTRLTVV.

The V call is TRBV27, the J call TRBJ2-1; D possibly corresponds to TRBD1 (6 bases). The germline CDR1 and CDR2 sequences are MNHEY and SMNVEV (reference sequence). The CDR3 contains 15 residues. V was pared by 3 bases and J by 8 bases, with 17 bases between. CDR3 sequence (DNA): TGTGCCAGCAGTTTTATGACAGGTCCTAGGGATGAGCAGTTCTTC. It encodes CASSFMTGPRDEQFF.

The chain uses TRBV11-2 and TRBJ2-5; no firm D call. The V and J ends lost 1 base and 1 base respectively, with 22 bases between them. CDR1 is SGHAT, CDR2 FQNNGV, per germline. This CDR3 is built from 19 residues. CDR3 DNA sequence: TGTGCCAGCAGCTTAGCCTCATTCTACAAGCAACCTAGCCAAGAGACCCAGTACTTC. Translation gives CASSLASFYKQPSQETQYF.

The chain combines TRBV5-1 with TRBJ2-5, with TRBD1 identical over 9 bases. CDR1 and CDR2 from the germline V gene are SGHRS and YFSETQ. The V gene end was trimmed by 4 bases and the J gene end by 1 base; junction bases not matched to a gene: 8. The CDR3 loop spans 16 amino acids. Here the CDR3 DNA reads TGCGCCAGCAGCCCCGGGGGGACAGGGAGCCAAGAGACCCAGTACTTC. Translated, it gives CASSPGGTGSQETQYF.

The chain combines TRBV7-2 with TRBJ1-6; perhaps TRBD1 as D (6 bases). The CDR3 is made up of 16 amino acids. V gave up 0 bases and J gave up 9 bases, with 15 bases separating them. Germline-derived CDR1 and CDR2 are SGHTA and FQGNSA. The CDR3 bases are TGTGCCAGCAGCTTAGCCGCCGGCAGGGGCTTTTCACCCCTCCACTTT. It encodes CASSLAAGRGFSPLHF.

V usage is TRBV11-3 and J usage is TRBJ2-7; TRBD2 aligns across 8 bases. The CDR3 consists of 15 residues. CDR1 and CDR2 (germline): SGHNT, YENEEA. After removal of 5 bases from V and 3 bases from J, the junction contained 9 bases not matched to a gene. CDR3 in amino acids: CASSRGGLAGYEQYF. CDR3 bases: TGTGCCAGCAGCAGAGGAGGGCTAGCGGGCTACGAGCAGTACTTC.

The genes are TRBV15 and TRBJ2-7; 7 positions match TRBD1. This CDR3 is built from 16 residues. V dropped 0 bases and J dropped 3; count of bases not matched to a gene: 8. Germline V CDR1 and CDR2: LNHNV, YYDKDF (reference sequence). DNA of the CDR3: TGTGCCACCAGCAGAGACCCGGGACAGATGGGCTACGAGCAGTACTTC. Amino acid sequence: CATSRDPGQMGYEQYF.

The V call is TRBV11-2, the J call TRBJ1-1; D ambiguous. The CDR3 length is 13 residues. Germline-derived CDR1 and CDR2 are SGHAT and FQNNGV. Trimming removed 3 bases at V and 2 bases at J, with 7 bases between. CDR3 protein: CASSFGRNTEAFF. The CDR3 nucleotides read TGTGCCAGCAGCTTTGGGAGAAACACTGAAGCTTTCTTT.

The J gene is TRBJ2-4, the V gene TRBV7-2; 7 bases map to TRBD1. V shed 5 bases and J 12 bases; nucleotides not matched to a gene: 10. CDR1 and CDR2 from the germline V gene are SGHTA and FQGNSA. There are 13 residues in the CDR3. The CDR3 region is CASSQTQGEHQYF. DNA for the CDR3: TGTGCCAGCAGCCAAACCCAGGGGGAACATCAGTACTTC. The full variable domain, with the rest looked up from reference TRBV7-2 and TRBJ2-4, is GAGVSQSPSNKVTEKGKDVELRCDPISGHTALYWYRQSLGQGLEFLIYFQGNSAPDKSGLPSDRFSAERTGGSVSTLTIQRTQQEDSAVYLCASSQTQGEHQYFGAGTRLSVL.

The CDR3 region is CASGTGTGGTEAFF. CDR3 DNA: TGTGCTAGTGGTACCGGGACAGGGGGCACTGAAGCTTTCTTT. The gene calls are TRBV12-5 and TRBJ1-1; 11 nucleotides agree with TRBD1. Losses at the gene ends were 5 bases for V and 4 bases for J; bases not matched to a gene: 3. Germline V gives CDR1 LGHNT, CDR2 FRNRAP. CDR3 length: 14 amino acids.